Shown below are 9 T cell receptor beta chains from a single sample sequenced in a study of monozygotic twins with inflammatory bowel disease. Reprocessing the 5' RACE reads, TCRdb reports a single entry for every CDR3 protein and omits DNA. In total, the table holds some 440,000 distinct CDR3 sequences. The sequenced sample was blood. The receptors originated from a human donor with ulcerative colitis or Crohn's disease, or a healthy co-twin of an affected twin (not recorded which).

The CDR3: CASSGSMAGELFF. The rearrangement links TRBV11-1 to TRBJ2-2; TCRdb picks TRBD2, but there is no DNA to check that call. Germline V gene data show CDR1 as SGHAT and CDR2 as FQDESV (reference sequence). CDR3 length: 13 amino acids.

CDR3 residues: CASSATGFGEMGYTF. The rearrangement links TRBV11-2 to TRBJ1-2; TCRdb outputs TRBD1, but without DNA this stays unchecked. The CDR3 is made up of 15 amino acids. Germline CDR1 reads SGHAT; CDR2 reads FQNNGV.

This chain uses TRBV5-6 with TRBJ1-2. Per germline, CDR1 SGHDT and CDR2 YYEEEE. CDR3 length: 13 amino acids. CDR3 amino acids: CASSLKGIYGYTF.

The CDR3 reads CAISEKGGLDEQFF. The chain joins TRBV10-3 to TRBJ2-1; TCRdb returns TRBD1, unconfirmable since there is no DNA. The germline V gene encodes CDR1 ENHRY and CDR2 SYGVKD. CDR3 size: 14 residues.

The gene calls are TRBV5-1 and TRBJ2-7; TCRdb selects TRBD1, and the lack of DNA leaves this call unchecked. Germline V gives CDR1 SGHRS, CDR2 YFSETQ. CDR3 size: 15 residues. This CDR3 is CASSLVGGAGSEQYF.

This chain uses TRBV2 with TRBJ1-5; the TCRdb D gene call, TRBD1, has no DNA to confirm it. Germline V gene sequence: CDR1 SNHLY, CDR2 FYNNEI. This CDR3 is built from 15 residues. CDR3 residues: CASSQQGARGQPQHF.

J is TRBJ1-1 and V is TRBV12-3 or TRBV12-4; TCRdb names TRBD1, which stays unverified in the absence of DNA. This CDR3 spans 13 amino acids. CDR3 amino acids: CASTSDRRSKAFF.

The genes are TRBV29-1 and TRBJ2-1. Germline-derived CDR1 and CDR2 are SQVTM and ANQGSEA. The CDR3 totals 13 residues. CDR3 loop: CSVAESGSYEQFF.

The genes are TRBV5-1 and TRBJ1-1. The CDR3 contains 15 residues. The V gene's germline CDR1 is SGHRS and CDR2 YFSETQ. CDR3 protein: CASSLGSPGGTEAFF.